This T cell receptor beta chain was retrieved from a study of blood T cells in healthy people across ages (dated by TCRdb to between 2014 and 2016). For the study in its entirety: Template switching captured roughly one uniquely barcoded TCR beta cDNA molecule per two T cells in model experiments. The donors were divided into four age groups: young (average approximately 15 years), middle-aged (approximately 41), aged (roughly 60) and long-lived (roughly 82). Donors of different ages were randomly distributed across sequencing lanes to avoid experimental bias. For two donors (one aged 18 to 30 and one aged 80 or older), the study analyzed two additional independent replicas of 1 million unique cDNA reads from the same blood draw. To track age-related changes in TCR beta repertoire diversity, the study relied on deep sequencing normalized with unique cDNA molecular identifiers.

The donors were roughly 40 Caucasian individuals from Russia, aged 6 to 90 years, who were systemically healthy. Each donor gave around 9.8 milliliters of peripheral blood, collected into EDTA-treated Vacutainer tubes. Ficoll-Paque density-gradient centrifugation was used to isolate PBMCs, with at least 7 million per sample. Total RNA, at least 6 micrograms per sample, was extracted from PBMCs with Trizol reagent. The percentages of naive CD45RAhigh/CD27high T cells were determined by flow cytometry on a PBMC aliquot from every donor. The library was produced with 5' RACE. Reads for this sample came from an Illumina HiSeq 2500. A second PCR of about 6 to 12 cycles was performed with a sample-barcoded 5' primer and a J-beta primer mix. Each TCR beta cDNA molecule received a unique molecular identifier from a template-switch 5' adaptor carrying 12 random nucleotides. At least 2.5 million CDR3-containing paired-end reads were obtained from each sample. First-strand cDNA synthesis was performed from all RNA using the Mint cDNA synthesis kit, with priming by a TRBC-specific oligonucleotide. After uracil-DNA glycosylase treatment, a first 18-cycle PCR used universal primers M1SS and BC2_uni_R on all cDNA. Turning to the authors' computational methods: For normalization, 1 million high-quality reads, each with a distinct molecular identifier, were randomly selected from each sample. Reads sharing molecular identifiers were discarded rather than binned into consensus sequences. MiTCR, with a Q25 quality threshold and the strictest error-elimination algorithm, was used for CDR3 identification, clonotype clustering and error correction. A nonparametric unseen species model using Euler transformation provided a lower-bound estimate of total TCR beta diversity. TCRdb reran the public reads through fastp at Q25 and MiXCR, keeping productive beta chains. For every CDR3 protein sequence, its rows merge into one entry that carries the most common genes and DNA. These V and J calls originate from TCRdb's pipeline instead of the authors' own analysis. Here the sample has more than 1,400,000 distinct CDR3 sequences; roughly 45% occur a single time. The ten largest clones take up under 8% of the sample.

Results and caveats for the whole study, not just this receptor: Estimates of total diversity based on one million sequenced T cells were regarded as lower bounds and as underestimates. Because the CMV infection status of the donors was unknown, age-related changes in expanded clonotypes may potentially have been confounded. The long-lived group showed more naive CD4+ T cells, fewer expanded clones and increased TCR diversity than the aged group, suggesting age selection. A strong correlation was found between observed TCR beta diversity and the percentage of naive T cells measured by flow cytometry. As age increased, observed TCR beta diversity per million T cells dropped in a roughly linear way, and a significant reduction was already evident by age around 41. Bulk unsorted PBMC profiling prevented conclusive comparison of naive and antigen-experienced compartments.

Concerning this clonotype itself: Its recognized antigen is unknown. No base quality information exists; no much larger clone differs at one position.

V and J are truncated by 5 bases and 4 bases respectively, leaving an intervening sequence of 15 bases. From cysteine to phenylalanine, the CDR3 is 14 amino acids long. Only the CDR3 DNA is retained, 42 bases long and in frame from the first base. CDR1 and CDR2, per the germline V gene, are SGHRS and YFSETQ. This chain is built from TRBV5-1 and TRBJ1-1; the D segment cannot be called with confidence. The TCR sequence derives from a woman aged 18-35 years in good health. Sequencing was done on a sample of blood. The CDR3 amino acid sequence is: CASRRSGELTEAFF. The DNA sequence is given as TGCGCCAGCAGGAGGTCCGGGGAACTCACTGAAGCTTTCTTT.